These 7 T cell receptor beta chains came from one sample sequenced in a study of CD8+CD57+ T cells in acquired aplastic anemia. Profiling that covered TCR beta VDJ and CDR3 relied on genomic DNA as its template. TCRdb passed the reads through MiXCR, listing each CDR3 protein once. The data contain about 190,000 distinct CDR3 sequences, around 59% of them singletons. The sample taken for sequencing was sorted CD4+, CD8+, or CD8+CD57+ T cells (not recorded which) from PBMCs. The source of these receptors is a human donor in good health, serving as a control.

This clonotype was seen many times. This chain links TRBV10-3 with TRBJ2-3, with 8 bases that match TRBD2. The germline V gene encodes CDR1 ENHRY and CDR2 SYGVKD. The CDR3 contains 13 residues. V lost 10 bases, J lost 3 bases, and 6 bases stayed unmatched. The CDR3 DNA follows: TGTGCCACCGACCGGGGGGGAACAGATACGCAGTATTTT. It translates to CATDRGGTDTQYF.

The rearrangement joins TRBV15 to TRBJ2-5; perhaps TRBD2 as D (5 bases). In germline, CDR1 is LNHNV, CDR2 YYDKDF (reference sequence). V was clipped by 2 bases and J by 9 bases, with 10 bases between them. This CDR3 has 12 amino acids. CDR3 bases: TGTGCCACCAGCAGACCTGTCGGGGCCCAGTACTTC. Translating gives CATSRPVGAQYF.

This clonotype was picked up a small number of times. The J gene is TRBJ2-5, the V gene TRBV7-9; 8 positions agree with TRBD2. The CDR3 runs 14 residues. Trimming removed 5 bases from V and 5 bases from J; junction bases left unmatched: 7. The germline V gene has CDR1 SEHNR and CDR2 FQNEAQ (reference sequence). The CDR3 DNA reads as TGTGCCAGCAGCAGGGCCGGCGGGGGGGAGACCCAGTACTTC. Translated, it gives CASSRAGGGETQYF.

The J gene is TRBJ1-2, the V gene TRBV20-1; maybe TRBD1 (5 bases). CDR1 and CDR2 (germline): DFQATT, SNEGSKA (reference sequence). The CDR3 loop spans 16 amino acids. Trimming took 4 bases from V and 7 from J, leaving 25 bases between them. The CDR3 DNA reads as TGCAGTGCTAAAGGACTAGCGGGCGGGACGCTCCTTGGCTACACCTTC. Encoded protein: CSAKGLAGGTLLGYTF.

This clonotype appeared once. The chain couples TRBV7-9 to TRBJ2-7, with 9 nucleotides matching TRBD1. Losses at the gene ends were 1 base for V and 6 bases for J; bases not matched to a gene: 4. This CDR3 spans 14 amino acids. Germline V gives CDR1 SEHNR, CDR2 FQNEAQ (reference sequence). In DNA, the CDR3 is TGTGCCAGCAGCTTAGAACAGGGGGCGGCCGAGCAGTACTTC. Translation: CASSLEQGAAEQYF. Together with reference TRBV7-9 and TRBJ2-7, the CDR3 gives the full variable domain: DTGVSQNPRHKITKRGQNVTFRCDPISEHNRLYWYRQTLGQGPEFLTYFQNEAQLEKSRLLSDRFSAERPKGSFSTLEIQRTEQGDSAMYLCASSLEQGAAEQYFGPGTRLTVT.

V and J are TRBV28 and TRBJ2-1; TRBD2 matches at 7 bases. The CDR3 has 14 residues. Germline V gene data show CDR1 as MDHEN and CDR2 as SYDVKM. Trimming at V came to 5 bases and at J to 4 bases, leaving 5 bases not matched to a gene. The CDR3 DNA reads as TGTGCCAGCAGTAATGGCGGGAGATACAATGAGCAGTTCTTC. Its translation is CASSNGGRYNEQFF.

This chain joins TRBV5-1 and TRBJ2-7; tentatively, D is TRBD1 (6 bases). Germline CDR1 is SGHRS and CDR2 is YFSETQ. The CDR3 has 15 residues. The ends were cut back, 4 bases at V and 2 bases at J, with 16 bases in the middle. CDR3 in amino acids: CASSPDRSLTYEQYF. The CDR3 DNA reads TGCGCCAGCAGCCCCGACAGGAGCCTGACCTACGAGCAGTACTTC.